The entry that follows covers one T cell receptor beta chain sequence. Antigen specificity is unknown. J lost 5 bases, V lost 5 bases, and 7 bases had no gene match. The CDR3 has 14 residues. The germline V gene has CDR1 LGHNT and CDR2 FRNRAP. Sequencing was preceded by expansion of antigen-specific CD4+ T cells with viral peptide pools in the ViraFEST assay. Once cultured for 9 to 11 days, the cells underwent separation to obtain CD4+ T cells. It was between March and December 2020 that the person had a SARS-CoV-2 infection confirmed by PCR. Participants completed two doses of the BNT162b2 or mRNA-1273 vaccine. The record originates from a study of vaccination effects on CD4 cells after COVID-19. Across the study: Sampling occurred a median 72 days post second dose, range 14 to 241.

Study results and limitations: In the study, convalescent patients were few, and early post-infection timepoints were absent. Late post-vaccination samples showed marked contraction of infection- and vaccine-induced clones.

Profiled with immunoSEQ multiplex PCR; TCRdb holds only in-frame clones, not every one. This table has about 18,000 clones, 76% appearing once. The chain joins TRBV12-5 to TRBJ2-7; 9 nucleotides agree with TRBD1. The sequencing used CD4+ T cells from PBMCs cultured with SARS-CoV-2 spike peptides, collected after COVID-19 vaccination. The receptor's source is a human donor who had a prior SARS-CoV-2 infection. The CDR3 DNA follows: TGTGCTAGTGGTGCTGGGGACAGGGACCACGAGCAGTACTTC. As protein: CASGAGDRDHEQYF.